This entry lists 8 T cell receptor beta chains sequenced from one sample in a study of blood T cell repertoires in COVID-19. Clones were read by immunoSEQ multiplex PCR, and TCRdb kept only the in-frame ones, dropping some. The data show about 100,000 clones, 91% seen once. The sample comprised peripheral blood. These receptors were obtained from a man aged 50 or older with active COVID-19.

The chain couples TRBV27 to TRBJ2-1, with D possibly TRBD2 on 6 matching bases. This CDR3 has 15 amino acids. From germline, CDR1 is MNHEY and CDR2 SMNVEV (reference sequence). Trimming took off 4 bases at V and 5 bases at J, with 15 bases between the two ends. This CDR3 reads CASSWSGLLNNEQFF. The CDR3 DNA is TGTGCCAGCAGTTGGTCGGGACTCCTCAACAATGAGCAGTTCTTC.

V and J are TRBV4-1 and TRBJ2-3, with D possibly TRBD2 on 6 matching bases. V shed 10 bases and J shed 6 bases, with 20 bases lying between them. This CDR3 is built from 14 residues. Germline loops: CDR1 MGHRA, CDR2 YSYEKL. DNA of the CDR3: TGCGCCACTCGGAGGGAGGACTTCATCGATACGCAGTATTTT. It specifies CATRREDFIDTQYF.

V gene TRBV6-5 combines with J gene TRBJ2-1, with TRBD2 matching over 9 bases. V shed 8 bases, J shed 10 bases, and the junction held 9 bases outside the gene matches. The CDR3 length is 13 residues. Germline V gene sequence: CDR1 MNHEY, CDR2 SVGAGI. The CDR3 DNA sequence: TGTGCCAGCTCCGGGACTAGCTCGGGCGAGCAGTTCTTC. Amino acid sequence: CASSGTSSGEQFF.

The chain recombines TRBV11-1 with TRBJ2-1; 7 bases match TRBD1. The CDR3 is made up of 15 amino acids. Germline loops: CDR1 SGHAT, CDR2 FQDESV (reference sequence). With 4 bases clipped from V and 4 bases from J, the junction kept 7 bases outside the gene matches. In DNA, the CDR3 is TGTGCCAGCAGCTCGACAGGGAAGGGGTACAATGAGCAGTTCTTC. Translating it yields CASSSTGKGYNEQFF.

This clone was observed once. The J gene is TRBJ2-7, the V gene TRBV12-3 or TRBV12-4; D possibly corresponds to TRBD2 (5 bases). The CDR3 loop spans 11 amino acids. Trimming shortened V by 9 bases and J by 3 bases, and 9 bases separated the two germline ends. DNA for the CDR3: TGTGCCAGTAGTGGAGGCTACGAGCAGTACGTC. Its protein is CASSGGYEQYV.

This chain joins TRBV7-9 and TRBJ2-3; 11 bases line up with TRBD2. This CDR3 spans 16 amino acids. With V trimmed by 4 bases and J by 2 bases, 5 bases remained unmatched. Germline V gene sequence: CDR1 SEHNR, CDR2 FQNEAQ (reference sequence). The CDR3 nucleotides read TGTGCCAGCAGCTCTCGACTAGCGGGGTACACAGATACGCAGTATTTT. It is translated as CASSSRLAGYTDTQYF.

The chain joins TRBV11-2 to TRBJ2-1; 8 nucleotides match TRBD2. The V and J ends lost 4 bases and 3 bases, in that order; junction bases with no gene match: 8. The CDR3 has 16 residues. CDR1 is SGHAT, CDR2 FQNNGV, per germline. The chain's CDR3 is CASSSPAGTSYNEQFF. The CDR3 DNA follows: TGTGCCAGCAGCTCCCCCGCTGGGACTAGCTACAATGAGCAGTTCTTC.

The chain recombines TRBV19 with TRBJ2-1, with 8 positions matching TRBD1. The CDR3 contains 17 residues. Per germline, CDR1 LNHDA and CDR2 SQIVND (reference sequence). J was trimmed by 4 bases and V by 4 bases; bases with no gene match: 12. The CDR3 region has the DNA TGTGCCAGTAGTAACGCAGGGGGCCTGATTATGTACAATGAGCAGTTCTTC. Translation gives CASSNAGGLIMYNEQFF.